The 17 T cell receptor beta chains below come from one sample, sequenced in a study of T cell repertoires in cytomegalovirus infection. These TCRs are of unknown antigen specificity. MiXCR, applied by TCRdb to the reads, yields one record per CDR3 protein. Here the sample spans about 890,000 distinct CDR3 sequences, about a third being singletons. The sequenced sample was cultured CD8+ T cells from PBMCs, obtained from culture after CMV antigen stimulation. These receptors came from a human donor in good health (CMV status not recorded). Some clones in this sample may be carry-over from other donors' samples.

The chain recombines TRBV6-5 with TRBJ1-2, with a tentative D call TRBD1 (5 bases). Trimming cost V 0 bases and J 6 bases, with 17 bases left between them. The germline gives CDR1 MNHEY, CDR2 SVGAGI. CDR3 length equals 16 residues. CDR3 sequence (DNA): TGTGCCAGCAGTTACTCTGCGACGGGGGAGCCGGATGGCTACACCTTC. Protein sequence: CASSYSATGEPDGYTF.

As to this clonotype: The junction does not match germline at one end; this may be a read error. This rearrangement joins TRBV27 to TRBJ2-7, with D perhaps matching TRBD1 (6 bases). The CDR3 totals 14 residues. CDR1 and CDR2 from the germline V gene are MNHEY and SMNVEV (reference sequence). The CDR3 coding sequence is TGTTCCAGCAGTTTAAGTGGGACATGGTACGAGCAGTACTTC. Translation: CSSSLSGTWYEQYF.

The chain carries TRBV6-6 and TRBJ2-1; 10 bases are shared with TRBD1. Germline V gene sequence: CDR1 MNHNY, CDR2 SVGAGI (reference sequence). V lost 6 bases to trimming and J lost 10 bases; unmatched junction nucleotides: 15. This CDR3 has 16 residues. In nucleotides, the CDR3 is TGTGCCAGCAGCCCTTCCTTGTGGACAGGGGGAGGGGAGCAGTTCTTC. It translates to CASSPSLWTGGGEQFF.

This clonotype turned up a few times. CDR3 sequence reads: CASSQETGYGIQYF. Here the CDR3 DNA reads TGCGCCAGCAGCCAAGAAACAGGGTATGGCATTCAGTACTTC. The chain has TRBV4-1 and TRBJ2-4, with a weak D call TRBD1 (6 bases). Trimming cost V 0 bases and J 9 bases, with 12 bases left between them. The CDR3 runs to 14 residues. Germline CDR1 reads MGHRA; CDR2 reads YSYEKL.

There are a few counts of this clonotype. CDR3 coding DNA: TGTGCTAGTGGTTTGGGAAGCACAGATACGCAGTATTTT. Translation gives CASGLGSTDTQYF. The chain carries TRBV12-5 and TRBJ2-3; D remains unclear. Germline V lookup: CDR1 LGHNT, CDR2 FRNRAP. The CDR3 contains 13 residues. V was trimmed by 1 base and J by 0 bases, leaving 2 bases between them.

This clonotype was seen a handful of times. V is TRBV4-1 and J is TRBJ2-5; D not resolved. The germline gives CDR1 MGHRA, CDR2 YSYEKL. The germline V and J ends were trimmed by 3 bases and 5 bases, with 16 bases remaining between them. CDR3 length: 15 residues. The CDR3, as DNA: TGCGCCAGCAGCCAGGTACCCGACTTGACCGAGACCCAGTACTTC. This codes for CASSQVPDLTETQYF.

With regard to this clonotype: A much larger clone lies one base from this, so it may be a read error. V usage is TRBV5-6 and J usage is TRBJ2-3, with D unclear. In germline, CDR1 is SGHDT, CDR2 YYEEEE. The CDR3 length is 11 residues. CDR3 sequence reads: CANSRADTQYF. The CDR3 coding sequence is TGTGCCAACAGCCGAGCGGATACGCAGTATTTT.

The chain combines TRBV6-4 with TRBJ2-2; D not resolved. The CDR3 covers 13 residues. Germline V gene lookup returns CDR1 MRHNA and CDR2 SNTAGT. V gave up 2 bases and J gave up 3 bases, with 4 bases separating them. The CDR3 spells CASSDGDTGELFF. In DNA, the CDR3 is TGTGCCAGCAGTGACGGGGACACCGGGGAGCTGTTTTTT.

The chain carries TRBV6-5 and TRBJ1-1, with no clear D. This CDR3 region has 14 residues. Germline V gives CDR1 MNHEY, CDR2 SVGAGI. V was pared by 2 bases and J by 4 bases, with 11 bases between. The CDR3 here is CASSYRPVGTEAFF. In DNA, the CDR3 is TGTGCCAGCAGTTACAGACCAGTTGGCACTGAAGCTTTCTTT.

The chain combines TRBV5-1 with TRBJ2-3; 7 bases fit TRBD2. The CDR3 consists of 16 residues. CDR1 SGHRS and CDR2 YFSETQ come from the germline V gene. Trimming at V came to 0 bases and at J to 6 bases, leaving 10 bases not matched to a gene. The CDR3 protein is CASSLAGSGYRDTQYF. The CDR3 bases are TGCGCCAGCAGCTTGGCCGGTAGCGGGTATAGGGATACGCAGTATTTT. The full variable domain, its missing parts supplied by reference TRBV5-1 and TRBJ2-3, is KAGVTQTPRYLIKTRGQQVTLSCSPISGHRSVSWYQQTPGQGLQFLFEYFSETQRNKGNFPGRFSGRQFSNSRSEMNVSTLELGDSALYLCASSLAGSGYRDTQYFGPGTRLTVL.

This clonotype was seen a handful of times. The rearrangement joins TRBV7-9 to TRBJ2-1, with 9 bases matching TRBD2. The ends lost 3 bases at V and 2 bases at J; junction bases unmatched: 5. The CDR3 loop spans 16 amino acids. Germline values: CDR1 SEHNR, CDR2 FQNEAQ (reference sequence). CDR3: CASSFRAGGAYNEQFF. CDR3 DNA sequence: TGTGCCAGCAGCTTCCGAGCGGGGGGTGCCTACAATGAGCAGTTCTTC. The complete variable domain, with remaining parts taken from reference TRBV7-9 and TRBJ2-1, reads DTGVSQNPRHKITKRGQNVTFRCDPISEHNRLYWYRQTLGQGPEFLTYFQNEAQLEKSRLLSDRFSAERPKGSFSTLEIQRTEQGDSAMYLCASSFRAGGAYNEQFFGPGTRLTVL.

CDR3 DNA sequence: TGCAGTGCTATTCCCACGCTCTCCTACGAGCAGTACTTC. It translates to CSAIPTLSYEQYF. The chain combines TRBV20-1 with TRBJ2-7; D not certain. The CDR3 sequence is 13 residues long. Germline values: CDR1 DFQATT, CDR2 SNEGSKA (reference sequence). Trimming left V 4 bases short and J 0 bases short, with 10 bases between.

This clonotype was detected a few times. The chain joins TRBV4-1 to TRBJ1-5; tentative D call: TRBD1 (6 bases). Trimming left V 2 bases short and J 5 bases short, with 10 bases between. The germline CDR1 and CDR2 sequences are MGHRA and YSYEKL. The CDR3 is made up of 14 amino acids. The CDR3 region is CASSQNREDQPQHF. In DNA form, the CDR3 reads TGCGCCAGCAGCCAAAACAGGGAAGATCAGCCCCAGCATTTT.

This clonotype was picked up a small number of times. The chain recombines TRBV7-2 with TRBJ1-2, with 10 bases fitting TRBD1. With V trimmed by 4 bases and J by 7 bases, 12 bases remained unmatched. The CDR3 has 16 amino acids. Germline values: CDR1 SGHTA, CDR2 FQGNSA. CDR3 in amino acids: CASSSRDRGLLRGYTF. CDR3 nucleotides: TGTGCCAGCAGCTCCCGGGACAGGGGTTTGCTTCGTGGCTACACCTTC.

This clonotype was seen only a few times. The V gene is TRBV6-5, the J gene TRBJ2-3; D perhaps matches TRBD2 (5 bases). With 2 bases removed from V and 2 bases from J, the gap between germline ends came to 14 bases. CDR3 length: 16 amino acids. The germline V gene has CDR1 MNHEY and CDR2 SVGAGI. CDR3 coding DNA: TGTGCCAGCAGTTACCTCCGAGCGGCCAACACAGATACGCAGTATTTT. As protein: CASSYLRAANTDTQYF.

This clonotype has just a few counts. Here the CDR3 reads CATSRADYNEQFF. DNA of the CDR3: TGTGCCACCAGCAGAGCTGATTACAATGAGCAGTTCTTC. V gene TRBV15 combines with J gene TRBJ2-1; D unclear. This CDR3 region has 13 residues. The germline V gene has CDR1 LNHNV and CDR2 YYDKDF (reference sequence). V dropped 1 base and J dropped 4 bases, with 5 bases sitting between them.

In its sample, this clonotype was seen many times. The chain is built from TRBV7-6 and TRBJ2-3, with 8 bases aligning to TRBD1. Trimming removed 5 bases from V and 2 bases from J; junction bases left unmatched: 6. The CDR3 runs 15 residues. Germline CDR1 and CDR2: SGHVS and FNYEAQ. CDR3 DNA sequence: TGTGCCAGCAGCAACCGGGACAGGAACACAGATACGCAGTATTTT. Encoded protein: CASSNRDRNTDTQYF.